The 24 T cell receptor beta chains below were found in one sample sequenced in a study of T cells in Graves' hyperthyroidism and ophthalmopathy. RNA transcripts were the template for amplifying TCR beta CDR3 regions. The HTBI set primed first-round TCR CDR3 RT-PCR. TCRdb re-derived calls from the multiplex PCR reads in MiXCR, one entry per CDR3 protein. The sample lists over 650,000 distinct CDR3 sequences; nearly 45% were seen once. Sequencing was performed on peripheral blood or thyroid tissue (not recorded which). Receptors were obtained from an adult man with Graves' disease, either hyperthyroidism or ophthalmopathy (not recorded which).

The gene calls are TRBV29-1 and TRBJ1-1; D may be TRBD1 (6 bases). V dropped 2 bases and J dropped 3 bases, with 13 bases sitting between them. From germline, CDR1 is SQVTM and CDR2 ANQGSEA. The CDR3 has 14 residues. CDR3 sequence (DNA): TGCAGCGTTGAATCGGTCGGGGGCGACACTGAAGCTTTCTTT. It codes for CSVESVGGDTEAFF. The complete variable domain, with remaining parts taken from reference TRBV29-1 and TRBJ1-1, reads SAVISQKPSRDICQRGTSLTIQCQVDSQVTMMFWYRQQPGQSLTLIATANQGSEATYESGFVIDKFPISRPNLTFSTLTVSNMSPEDSSIYLCSVESVGGDTEAFFGQGTRLTVV.

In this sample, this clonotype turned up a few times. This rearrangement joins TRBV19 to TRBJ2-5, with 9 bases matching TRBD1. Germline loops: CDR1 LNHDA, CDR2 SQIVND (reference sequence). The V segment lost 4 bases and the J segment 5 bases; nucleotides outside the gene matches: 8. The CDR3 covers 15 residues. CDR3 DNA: TGTGCCAGTAGTACCAGACAGGGGGTCCGGGAGACCCAGTACTTC. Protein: CASSTRQGVRETQYF. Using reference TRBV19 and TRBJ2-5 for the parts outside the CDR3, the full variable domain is DGGITQSPKYLFRKEGQNVTLSCEQNLNHDAMYWYRQDPGQGLRLIYYSQIVNDFQKGDIAEGYSVSREKKESFPLTVTSAQKNPTAFYLCASSTRQGVRETQYFGPGTRLLVL.

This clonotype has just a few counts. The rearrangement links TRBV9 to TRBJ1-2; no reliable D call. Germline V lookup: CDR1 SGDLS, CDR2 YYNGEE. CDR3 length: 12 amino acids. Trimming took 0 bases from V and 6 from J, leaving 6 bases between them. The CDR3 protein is CASSVGLDGYTF. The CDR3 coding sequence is TGTGCCAGCAGCGTAGGGCTGGATGGCTACACCTTC.

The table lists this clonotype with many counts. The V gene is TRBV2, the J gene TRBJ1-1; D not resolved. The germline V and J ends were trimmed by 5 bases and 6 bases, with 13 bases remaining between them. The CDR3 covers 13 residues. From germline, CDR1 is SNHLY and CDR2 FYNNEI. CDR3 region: CASSLVWEPEAFF. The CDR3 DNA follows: TGTGCCAGCAGTTTGGTCTGGGAGCCTGAAGCTTTCTTT.

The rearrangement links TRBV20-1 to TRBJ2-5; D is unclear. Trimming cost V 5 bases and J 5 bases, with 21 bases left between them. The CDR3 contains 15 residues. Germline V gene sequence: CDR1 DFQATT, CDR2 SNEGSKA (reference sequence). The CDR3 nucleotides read TGCAGTGCTCCCCATTCCCGGGCCAATACGGAGACCCAGTACTTC. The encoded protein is CSAPHSRANTETQYF.

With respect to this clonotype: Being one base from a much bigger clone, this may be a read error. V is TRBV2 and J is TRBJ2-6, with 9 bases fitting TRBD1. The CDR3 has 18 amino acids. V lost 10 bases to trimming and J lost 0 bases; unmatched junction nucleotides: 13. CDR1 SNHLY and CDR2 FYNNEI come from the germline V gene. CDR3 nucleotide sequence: TGTGCCAACAGCGAGACAGGGGGGCTGCACTCTGGGGCCAACGTCCTGACTTTC. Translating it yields CANSETGGLHSGANVLTF.

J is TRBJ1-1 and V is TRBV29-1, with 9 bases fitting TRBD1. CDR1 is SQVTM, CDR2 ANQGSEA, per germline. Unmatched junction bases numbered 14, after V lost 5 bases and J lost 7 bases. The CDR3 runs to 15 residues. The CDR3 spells CSVNPQGTGFIEAFF. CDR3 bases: TGCAGCGTTAACCCTCAAGGGACAGGGTTTATTGAAGCTTTCTTT. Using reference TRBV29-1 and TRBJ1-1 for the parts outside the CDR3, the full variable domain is SAVISQKPSRDICQRGTSLTIQCQVDSQVTMMFWYRQQPGQSLTLIATANQGSEATYESGFVIDKFPISRPNLTFSTLTVSNMSPEDSSIYLCSVNPQGTGFIEAFFGQGTRLTVV.

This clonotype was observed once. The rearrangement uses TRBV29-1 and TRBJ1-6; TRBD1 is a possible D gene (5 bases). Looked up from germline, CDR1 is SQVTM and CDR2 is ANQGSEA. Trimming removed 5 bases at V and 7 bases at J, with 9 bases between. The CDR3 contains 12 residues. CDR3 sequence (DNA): TGCAGCGTTACCGACAGCAATTCACCCCTCCACTTT. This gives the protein CSVTDSNSPLHF. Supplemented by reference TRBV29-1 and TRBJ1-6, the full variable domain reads SAVISQKPSRDICQRGTSLTIQCQVDSQVTMMFWYRQQPGQSLTLIATANQGSEATYESGFVIDKFPISRPNLTFSTLTVSNMSPEDSSIYLCSVTDSNSPLHFGNGTRLTVT.

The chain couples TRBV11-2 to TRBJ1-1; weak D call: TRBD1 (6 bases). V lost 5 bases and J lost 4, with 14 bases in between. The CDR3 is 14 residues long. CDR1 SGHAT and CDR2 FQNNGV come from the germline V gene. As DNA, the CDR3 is TGTGCCAGCAGCCGGGGGGGCACGGGCACTGAAGCTTTCTTT. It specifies CASSRGGTGTEAFF.

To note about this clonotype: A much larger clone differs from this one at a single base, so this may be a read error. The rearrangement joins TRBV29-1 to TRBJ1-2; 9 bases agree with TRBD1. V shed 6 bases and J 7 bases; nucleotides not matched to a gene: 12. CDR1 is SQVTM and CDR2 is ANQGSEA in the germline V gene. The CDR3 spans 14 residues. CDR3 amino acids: CSVHSPGQGTGYTF. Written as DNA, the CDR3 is TGCAGCGTCCATAGCCCGGGACAGGGTACTGGCTACACCTTC.

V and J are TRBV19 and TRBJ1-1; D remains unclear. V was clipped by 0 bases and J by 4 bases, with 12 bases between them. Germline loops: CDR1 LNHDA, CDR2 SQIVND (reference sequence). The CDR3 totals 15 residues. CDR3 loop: CASSIDAFGSTEAFF. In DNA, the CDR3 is TGTGCCAGTAGTATAGACGCGTTTGGGAGCACTGAAGCTTTCTTT.

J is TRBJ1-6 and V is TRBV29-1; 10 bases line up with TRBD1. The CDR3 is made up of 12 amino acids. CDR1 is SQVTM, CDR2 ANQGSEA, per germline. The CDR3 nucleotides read TGCAGAGGACAGGGGGGTAATTCACCCCTCCACTTT. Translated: CRGQGGNSPLHF. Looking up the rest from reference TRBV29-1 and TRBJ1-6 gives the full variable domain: SAVISQKPSRDICQRGTSLTIQCQVDSQVTMMFWYRQQPGQSLTLIATANQGSEATYESGFVIDKFPISRPNLTFSTLTVSNMSPEDSSIYLCRGQGGNSPLHFGNGTRLTVT.

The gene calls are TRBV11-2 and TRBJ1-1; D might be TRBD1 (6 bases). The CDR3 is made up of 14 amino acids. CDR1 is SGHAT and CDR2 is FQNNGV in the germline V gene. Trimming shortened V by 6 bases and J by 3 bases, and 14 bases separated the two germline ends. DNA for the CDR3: TGTGCCAGCAGTGGGGGGGGCTGGGACACTGAAGCTTTCTTT. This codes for CASSGGGWDTEAFF.

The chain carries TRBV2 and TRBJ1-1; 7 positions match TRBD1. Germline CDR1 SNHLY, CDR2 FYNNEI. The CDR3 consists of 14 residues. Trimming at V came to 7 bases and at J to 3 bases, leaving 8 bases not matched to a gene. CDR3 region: CASTRQGGDTEAFF. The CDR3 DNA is TGTGCCAGCACTAGACAGGGCGGGGACACTGAAGCTTTCTTT.

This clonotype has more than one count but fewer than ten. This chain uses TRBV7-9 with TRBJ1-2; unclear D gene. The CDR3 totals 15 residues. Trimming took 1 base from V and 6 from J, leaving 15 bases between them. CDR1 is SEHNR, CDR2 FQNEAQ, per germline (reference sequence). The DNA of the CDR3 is TGTGCCAGCAGCTTAGGGCTAGGGCTCTCGCATGGCTACACCTTC. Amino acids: CASSLGLGLSHGYTF.

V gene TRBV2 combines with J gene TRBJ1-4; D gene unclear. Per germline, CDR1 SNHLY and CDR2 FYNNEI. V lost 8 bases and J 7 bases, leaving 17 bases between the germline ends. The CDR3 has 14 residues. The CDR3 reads CASSPQDRSEKLFF. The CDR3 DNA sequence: TGTGCCAGCTCACCCCAGGACCGTAGTGAAAAACTGTTTTTT. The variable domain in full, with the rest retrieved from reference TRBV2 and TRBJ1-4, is EPEVTQTPSHQVTQMGQEVILRCVPISNHLYFYWYRQILGQKVEFLVSFYNNEISEKSEIFDDQFSVERPDGSNFTLKIRSTKLEDSAMYFCASSPQDRSEKLFFGSGTQLSVL.

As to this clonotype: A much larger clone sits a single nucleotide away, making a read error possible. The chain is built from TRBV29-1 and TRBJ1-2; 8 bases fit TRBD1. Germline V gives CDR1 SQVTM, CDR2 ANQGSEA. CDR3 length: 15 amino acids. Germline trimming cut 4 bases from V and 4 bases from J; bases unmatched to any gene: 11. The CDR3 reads CSVAPGQGASYGYTF. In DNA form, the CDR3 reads TGCAGCGTTGCCCCTGGACAGGGTGCCAGCTATGGCTACACCTTC.

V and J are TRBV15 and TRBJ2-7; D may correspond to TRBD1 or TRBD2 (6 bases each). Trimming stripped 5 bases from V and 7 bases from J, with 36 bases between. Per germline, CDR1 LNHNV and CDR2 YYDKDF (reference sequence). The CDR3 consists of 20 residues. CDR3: CATSGTAPGARRESGYEQYF. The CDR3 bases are TGTGCCACCAGCGGCACCGCCCCAGGGGCGAGGAGGGAGAGTGGATATGAGCAGTACTTC.

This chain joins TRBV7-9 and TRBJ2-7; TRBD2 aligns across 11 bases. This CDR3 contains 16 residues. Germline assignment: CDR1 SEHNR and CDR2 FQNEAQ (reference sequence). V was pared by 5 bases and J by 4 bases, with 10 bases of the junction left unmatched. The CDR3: CASSQHSGRGPYEQYF. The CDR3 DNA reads TGTGCCAGCAGCCAACATAGCGGGAGGGGGCCGTACGAGCAGTACTTC.

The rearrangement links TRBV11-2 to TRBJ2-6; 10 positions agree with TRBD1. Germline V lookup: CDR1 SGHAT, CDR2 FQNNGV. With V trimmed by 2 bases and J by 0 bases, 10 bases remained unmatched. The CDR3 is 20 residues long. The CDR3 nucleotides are TGTGCCAGCAGCTTATTTTACCCGGGACAGGGGAGCTCTGGGGCCAACGTCCTGACTTTC. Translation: CASSLFYPGQGSSGANVLTF.

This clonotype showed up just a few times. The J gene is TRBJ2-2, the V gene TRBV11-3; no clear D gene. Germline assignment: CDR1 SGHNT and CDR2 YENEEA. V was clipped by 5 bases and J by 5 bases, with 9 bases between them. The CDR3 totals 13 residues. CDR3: CASSQGVTGELFF. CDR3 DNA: TGTGCCAGCAGCCAAGGCGTTACCGGGGAGCTGTTTTTT.

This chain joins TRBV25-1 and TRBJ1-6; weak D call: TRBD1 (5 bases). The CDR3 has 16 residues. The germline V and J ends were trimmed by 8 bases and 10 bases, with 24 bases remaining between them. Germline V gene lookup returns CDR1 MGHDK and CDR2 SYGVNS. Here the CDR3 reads CASDETQGVGGSPLHF. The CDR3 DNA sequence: TGTGCCAGCGACGAAACGCAGGGAGTCGGAGGCTCACCCCTCCACTTT.

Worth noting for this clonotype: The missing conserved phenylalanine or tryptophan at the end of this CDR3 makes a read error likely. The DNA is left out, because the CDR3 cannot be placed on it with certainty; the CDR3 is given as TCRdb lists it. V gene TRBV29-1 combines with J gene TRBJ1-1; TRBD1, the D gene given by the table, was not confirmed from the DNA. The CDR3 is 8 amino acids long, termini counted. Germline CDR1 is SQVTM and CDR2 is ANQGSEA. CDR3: CSAEQGFY.

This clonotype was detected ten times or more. In DNA, the CDR3 is TGTGCCAGCGGTCCCGGACAGGCGGGGTTGCTTGGCTACACCTTC. This gives the protein CASGPGQAGLLGYTF. This chain connects TRBV2 to TRBJ1-2; 7 bases line up with TRBD1. The CDR3 extends over 15 amino acids. J lost 7 bases, V lost 8 bases, and 16 bases had no gene match. CDR1 is SNHLY and CDR2 is FYNNEI in the germline V gene.